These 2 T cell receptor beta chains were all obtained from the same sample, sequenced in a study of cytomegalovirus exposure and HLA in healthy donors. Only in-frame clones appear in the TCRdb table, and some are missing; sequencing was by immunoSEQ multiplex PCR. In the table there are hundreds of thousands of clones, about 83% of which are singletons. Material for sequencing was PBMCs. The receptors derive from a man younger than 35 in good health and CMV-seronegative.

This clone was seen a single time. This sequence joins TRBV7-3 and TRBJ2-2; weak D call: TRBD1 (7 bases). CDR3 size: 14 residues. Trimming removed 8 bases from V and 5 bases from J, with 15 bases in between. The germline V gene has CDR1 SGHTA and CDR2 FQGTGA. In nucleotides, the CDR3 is TGTGCCAGCGGAAAGGAGGGACAGACCGGGGAGCTGTTTTTT. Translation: CASGKEGQTGELFF.

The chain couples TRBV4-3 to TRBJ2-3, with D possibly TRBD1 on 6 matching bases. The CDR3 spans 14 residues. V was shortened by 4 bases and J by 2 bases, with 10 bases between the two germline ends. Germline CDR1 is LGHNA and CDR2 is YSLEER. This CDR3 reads CASSLGQLTDTQYF. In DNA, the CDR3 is TGCGCCAGCAGCCTCGGACAGCTCACAGATACGCAGTATTTT.